A selection of T cell receptor beta chains follows, all from one sample in a study of T cell responses to AZD1222 COVID-19 vaccine. Measured with immunoSEQ multiplex PCR; TCRdb has only the in-frame clones, and not every one. Of around 89,000 clones detected, about 89% appear once; the ten largest clones hold approximately 5%. The sample consisted of peripheral blood, taken 28 days after the second AZD1222 dose. The receptors come from an adult who received the AZD1222 COVID-19 vaccine. CDR3s leave out the opening cysteine and the closing phenylalanine or tryptophan.

j_call v_call cdr3_aa
TRBJ1-1 TRBV2 ASSEHHNTEAF
TRBJ2-3 TRBV15 ATRQAGGRFSSDTQY
TRBJ1-2 TRBV28 ASSFVGESVYGYT
TRBJ2-7 TRBV11-2 ASSPPRTGSGEQY
TRBJ1-2 TRBV30 AWARRRDSSNYGYT
TRBJ1-2 TRBV3-1/TRBV3-2 ASSPRDRGYGYT
TRBJ2-2 TRBV4-3 ASSQDLRGRNTGELF
TRBJ1-1 TRBV2 ATLLGGLAF
TRBJ1-5 TRBV5-8 ASSPGQTSSNQPQH
TRBJ1-1 TRBV5-6 ASTLSGTEAF
TRBJ2-3 TRBV4-1 ASGAALTDTQY
TRBJ1-1 TRBV4-1 ASSQFTDRPNTEAF
TRBJ1-1 TRBV6-2/TRBV6-3 ASSWASGEAF
TRBJ1-1 TRBV5-1 ASSAPRGTEAF
TRBJ2-3 TRBV6-4 ASSDSSSGGTDTQY
TRBJ2-4 TRBV29-1 SVEPEAKNIQY
TRBJ2-7 TRBV2 ASRLQGVGEQY
TRBJ1-5 TRBV24-1 ATSDMGQTYSNQPQH
TRBJ2-5 TRBV4-3 ASSQVGGRRETQY
TRBJ1-1 TRBV7-3 ASSFWGNTEAF
TRBJ1-1 TRBV3-1/TRBV3-2 ASSTYRNTEAF
TRBJ2-7 TRBV19 ASRSGGLYEQY
TRBJ2-4 TRBV19 ASRLGKGPRDIQY
TRBJ1-5 TRBV4-1 ASSRGQGFGNQPQH
TRBJ1-5 TRBV6-5 ASSYYEDQPQH
TRBJ1-2 TRBV3-1/TRBV3-2 ASSQGSGQRTSGGYT
TRBJ1-2 TRBV4-2 ASSQDKPYGYT
TRBJ1-1 TRBV2 ASSERERTEAF
TRBJ1-1 TRBV4-1 ASSPIKVHTEAF
TRBJ2-5 TRBV18 ASSPETGGETQY
TRBJ1-1 TRBV10-3 ATNRVNTEAF
TRBJ1-2 TRBV5-1 ASSLDRGDYGYT
TRBJ2-1 TRBV5-1 ASSLPRLAGYNEQF
TRBJ2-7 TRBV27 ASSLDTTREQY